This T cell receptor beta chain was captured by sequencing in a study of blood T cell repertoires in COVID-19 (dated by TCRdb to 2020 to 2021). Looking at the study overall: Samples covering the acute and convalescent phases of COVID-19 were provided by collaborators in the United States, Italy and Spain. The samples were drawn from the first 160 participants of the ongoing ImmuneRACE study and from 1,254 subjects provided by 6 global collaborators. The repertoires were released in a freely available public database meant as a resource for research on the immune response to SARS-CoV-2. The material from the prospective study consisted of cDNA or gDNA derived from T cells, B-cell-depleted T cells, or PBMCs. The dataset comprised deeply sampled blood TCRbeta repertoires from subjects exposed to, actively infected with, or recovered from COVID-19. Nearly every sample came with metadata listing a de-identified subject ID, COVID-19 status, age in years and sex. Where HLA class I and class II types were available, the types were taken from metadata supplied by the sample provider, not from assay-based typing. Points the paper makes about the study in general: The amount of clinical and demographic metadata varied by source and participant and was provided uncurated.

The germline V gene sets CDR1 to KGHSH and CDR2 to LQKENI. V ends up 5 bases short and J 4 bases short, with an unmatched junction base count of 0. The CDR3 spans 12 residues, from the cysteine through the phenylalanine. The kept DNA is CDR3 alone, 36 bases in frame from the first base. TCRbeta CDR3 regions were amplified from genomic DNA by means of the immunoSEQ Assay, a bias-controlled multiplex PCR. From the authors' description of their analysis: Within the assay, amplification of reference gene primers was used to estimate how many nucleated cells each sample contained. To quantify the absolute abundance of each unique TCRbeta CDR3 rearrangement, sequence reads were collapsed and filtered. For each sample, productive Simpson clonality was calculated as the square root of Simpson's diversity index across productive rearrangements. This is the immuneACCESS table as TCRdb keeps it, with only in-frame sequences that have V and J called. A part of the clones is gone; compared with another copy, unresolved V genes explain less than half, and the rest is unexplained. For V, J and clone size, that table is used; D and trimming come from the DNA. This sample lists 150,000 to 200,000 clones; more than 85% were detected once. The ten most abundant clones make up almost 1% of the sample.

As for this clone: Its target antigen remains unknown. The sample holds no much larger clone one base away, and base qualities are not on file.

Collaborating institutions collected whole blood in K2EDTA tubes following their own protocols. For TCRbeta analysis, collaborators shipped samples as frozen whole blood, isolated PBMCs, or DNA extracted from either of those sample types. The V and J genes are TRBV18 and TRBJ2-3; a stretch of 7 junction bases matches TRBD1. This clonotype originated in a man aged 18 to 29 with acute or convalescent COVID-19. The sequencing input was peripheral blood. This receptor has the CDR3 CASSRGPDTQYF. The nucleotide sequence reads as follows: TGTGCCAGCTCAAGGGGGCCAGATACGCAGTATTTT.